Shown below are 13 T cell receptor beta chains from a single sample sequenced in a study of cytomegalovirus exposure and HLA in healthy donors. Sequencing was performed with immunoSEQ multiplex PCR; in TCRdb, only in-frame clones are kept and a portion is missing. The top ten clones hold about 32% of a sample with around 150,000 clones, 82% of them seen once. Material for sequencing was PBMCs. The receptors originated from a man in his thirties or forties in good health and CMV-seropositive.

This CDR3 reads CASSISQSYEQYF. In nucleotides, the CDR3 is TGTGCCAGTAGTATATCCCAGTCCTACGAGCAGTACTTC. This sequence joins TRBV19 and TRBJ2-7; unclear D gene. With 2 bases removed from V and 1 base from J, the gap between germline ends came to 6 bases. The CDR3 sequence is 13 residues long. Germline V CDR1 and CDR2: LNHDA, SQIVND (reference sequence).

V and J are TRBV7-3 and TRBJ2-2; D gene uncertain. Germline V gene sequence: CDR1 SGHTA, CDR2 FQGTGA. The CDR3 has 13 amino acids. Trimming stripped 2 bases from V and 6 bases from J, with 7 bases between. The CDR3 sequence: CASSLVYSGELFF. As DNA, the CDR3 is TGTGCCAGCAGCTTAGTATATTCCGGGGAGCTGTTTTTT.

The chain carries TRBV4-2 and TRBJ1-2; tentative D call: TRBD1 (6 bases). This CDR3 is built from 17 residues. CDR1 is LGHNA, CDR2 YNFKEQ, per germline. The ends were cut back, 4 bases at V and 4 bases at J, with 22 bases in the middle. As DNA, the CDR3 is TGTGCCAGCAGCCCGGCGGCAGTAGGGGGTGAAGGCTATGGCTACACCTTC. Its protein product is CASSPAAVGGEGYGYTF.

This sequence joins TRBV6-1 and TRBJ1-1; maybe TRBD1 (5 bases). Germline V CDR1 and CDR2: MNHNS, SASEGT. Trimming left V 4 bases short and J 8 bases short, with 11 bases between. This CDR3 spans 12 amino acids. The CDR3 sequence: CASSGRASEAFF. The CDR3 nucleotides read TGTGCCAGCAGTGGCAGGGCATCCGAAGCTTTCTTT.

For this clone: Within the sample, other DNA sequences also encode this same CDR3. The CDR3 here is CASSFGTLNTEAFF. CDR3 DNA: TGTGCCAGCAGTTTCGGGACATTGAACACTGAAGCTTTCTTT. The genes are TRBV27 and TRBJ1-1; TRBD1 is a possible D gene (6 bases). This CDR3 is built from 14 residues. CDR1 is MNHEY and CDR2 is SMNVEV in the germline V gene (reference sequence). The ends were cut back, 3 bases at V and 0 bases at J, with 8 bases in the middle.

In its sample, this clone was seen once. The V and J genes are TRBV7-9 and TRBJ2-7, with 7 positions matching TRBD1. After removal of 2 bases from V and 0 bases from J, the junction contained 7 bases not matched to a gene. This CDR3 has 16 residues. Germline V gene lookup returns CDR1 SEHNR and CDR2 FQNEAQ (reference sequence). CDR3 DNA sequence: TGTGCCAGCAGCTTAATATGGACAGGAAGCTCCTACGAGCAGTACTTC. Amino acid sequence: CASSLIWTGSSYEQYF. Filled out from reference TRBV7-9 and TRBJ2-7, the complete variable domain reads DTGVSQNPRHKITKRGQNVTFRCDPISEHNRLYWYRQTLGQGPEFLTYFQNEAQLEKSRLLSDRFSAERPKGSFSTLEIQRTEQGDSAMYLCASSLIWTGSSYEQYFGPGTRLTVT.

The chain joins TRBV27 to TRBJ1-1; D may be TRBD1 (6 bases). Germline V gene sequence: CDR1 MNHEY, CDR2 SMNVEV (reference sequence). V was shortened by 6 bases and J by 1 base, with 9 bases between the two germline ends. This CDR3 comprises 13 residues. The CDR3 loop is CASSRGTNTEAFF. The CDR3, as DNA: TGTGCCAGCAGCAGGGGAACGAACACTGAAGCTTTCTTT.

The rearrangement uses TRBV2 and TRBJ1-2; TRBD1 aligns across 10 bases. Germline assignment: CDR1 SNHLY and CDR2 FYNNEI. V gave up 5 bases and J gave up 13 bases; unmatched junction bases: 13. The CDR3 contains 14 residues. The CDR3 nucleotides read TGTGCCAGCAGTCCTAGAGGGACAGGGGCGCGGGGCACCTTC. This sequence encodes CASSPRGTGARGTF. Full variable domain (remainder filled in from reference TRBV2 and TRBJ1-2): EPEVTQTPSHQVTQMGQEVILRCVPISNHLYFYWYRQILGQKVEFLVSFYNNEISEKSEIFDDQFSVERPDGSNFTLKIRSTKLEDSAMYFCASSPRGTGARGTFGSGTRLTVV.

V and J are TRBV29-1 and TRBJ2-1; 14 nucleotides agree with TRBD2. Germline lookup yields CDR1 SQVTM and CDR2 ANQGSEA. V was clipped by 3 bases and J by 2 bases; unmatched bases: 3. There are 16 residues in the CDR3. CDR3 in DNA: TGCAGCGTTGAGACTAGCGGGAGGGCCACCTACAATGAGCAGTTCTTC. It codes for CSVETSGRATYNEQFF.

V gene TRBV10-2 combines with J gene TRBJ2-1, with D maybe TRBD2 (5 bases). The CDR3 consists of 16 residues. CDR1 is WSHSY, CDR2 SAAADI, per germline. V was pared by 3 bases and J by 7 bases, with 19 bases between. The CDR3 DNA reads as TGCGCCAGCAGTGACAGTCGAACCGGAGGTCCAAATGAGCAGTTCTTC. Encoded protein: CASSDSRTGGPNEQFF.

This chain connects TRBV7-6 to TRBJ1-1, with D uncertain. Trimming shortened V by 5 bases and J by 0 bases, and 10 bases separated the two germline ends. There are 14 residues in the CDR3. Germline CDR1 and CDR2: SGHVS and FNYEAQ. The CDR3 spells CASSAANMNTEAFF. The CDR3 DNA follows: TGTGCCAGCAGCGCCGCAAACATGAACACTGAAGCTTTCTTT.

This chain joins TRBV25-1 and TRBJ1-4, with a weak D call TRBD1 (6 bases). Germline-derived CDR1 and CDR2 are MGHDK and SYGVNS. Trimming took off 5 bases at V and 1 base at J, with 11 bases between the two ends. The CDR3 contains 15 residues. In DNA form, the CDR3 reads TGTGCCAGCAGTCCCAAACAGGGAACTAATGAAAAACTGTTTTTT. Amino acid sequence: CASSPKQGTNEKLFF. The full variable domain, rest sourced from reference TRBV25-1 and TRBJ1-4, is EADIYQTPRYLVIGTGKKITLECSQTMGHDKMYWYQQDPGMELHLIHYSYGVNSTEKGDLSSESTVSRIRTEHFPLTLESARPSHTSQYLCASSPKQGTNEKLFFGSGTQLSVL.

The rearrangement uses TRBV10-1 and TRBJ1-1, with a possible D match to TRBD1 (6 bases). Per the germline V gene, CDR1 is WNHNN and CDR2 is SYGVQD (reference sequence). The CDR3 extends over 13 amino acids. V was trimmed by 7 bases and J by 3 bases, leaving 12 bases between them. CDR3 bases: TGCGCCAGCAACGGGGGGCCGGACACTGAAGCTTTCTTT. Protein: CASNGGPDTEAFF.